This T cell receptor beta chain appears in the sequencing data of a study of CD8 T cells in Susac syndrome (dated by TCRdb to between 2018 and 2021). About the study as a whole: Repertoire sequencing was used to test whether CD8+ T cell activation and differentiation in Susac syndrome was antigen driven.

Findings and caveats that apply to the study as a whole: The number of individuals in the TCR sequencing and HLA analysis was recognized as being relatively small.

High-throughput TCR beta sequencing profiled peripheral blood CD8+ and CD4+ T cells from healthy donors, Susac syndrome patients and multiple sclerosis patients. Healthy donors were age- and sex-matched controls. Bulk CD8+ and CD4+ T cells were purified by magnetic negative isolation, whereas CD8+ TEMRA cells were enriched by FACS. Blood was drawn into EDTA tubes, processed within 24 hours, and PBMCs were isolated by density gradient centrifugation. PBMCs intended for TCR sequencing were cryopreserved in liquid nitrogen and were subsequently thawed in a 37 degrees C water bath. Purity of sorted or isolated CD4+, CD8+ and CD8+ TEMRA cells was at least 90%. At the junction V is shortened by 10 bases and J by 4 bases, with 10 bases in between. From the germline V gene, CDR1 is ENHRY and CDR2 is SYGVKD. The CDR3 covers 11 residues, taking in both the cysteine and the phenylalanine. Only the CDR3 portion is preserved as DNA: 33 bases, with reading frame beginning at the first base.

As to this clonotype: No antigen is known for it. Per-nucleotide qualities are absent, and no much larger clonotype sits a single base away.

RNA was extracted using the RNeasy kit, and roughly 0.45 to 1 microgram was reverse transcribed with random hexamers. The immunoSEQ multiplex PCR assay, covering 54 Vbeta and 13 Jbeta segments, was used to amplify TCR beta CDR3 regions. PCR amplification bias was corrected using a synthetic template baseline for primer optimization and computational correction. Under the source paper's analysis protocol: Only productive sequences were kept, with reads annotated to V, D and J genes according to IMGT and analyzed in immunoSEQ Analyzer. To calculate clonality, Shannon entropy was normalized by log2 of the number of productive unique sequences and then subtracted from one. For each patient and control, public and private clones were evaluated among the 100 most prevalent clones. Clones were defined as Susac-specific when absent from the healthy and MS cohorts, from roughly 1,000 published viral clones and from other ImmuneACCESS disease sequences. The public reads were run again by TCRdb, first through fastp at Q25 and then through MiXCR, and only productive beta chains were kept. Under each unique CDR3 protein, matching rows form one entry showing the most common genes and DNA. The V and J calls follow TCRdb's processing rather than the paper's. This sample comprises roughly 150,000 distinct CDR3 sequences, 85% to 95% of them detected only once. The ten largest account for more than 0.11% of the sample.

Sequencing was done on a sample of CD4+ T cells from PBMCs. The source is a human donor in good health. This chain is built from TRBV10-3 and TRBJ1-2, with no confidently assigned D gene. The CDR3 region: CASKSLYGYTF. The DNA sequence is TGTGCCAGCAAAAGCCTCTATGGCTACACCTTC.